This paragraph reports one T cell receptor (beta chain). Its target is unknown. These data are taken from a study of shared clonotypes between healthy human individuals. Across the whole study: Donors were a couple of women and a few men aged 18 to 49. General study points: Generation probabilities were higher for clonotypes shared across all four sorted-subset donors than for unshared ones.

Germline loops: CDR1 LNHNV, CDR2 YYDKDF (reference sequence). The V end was cut by 0 bases, the J end by 3 bases, with 14 bases between. CDR3 length: 16 amino acids. Only Caucasian adults living in Nashville, Tennessee served as donors. DNA at 150 to 200 ng, about 30,000 T cell genomes, went into sorted-subset replicate PCRs. Assay used: immunoSEQ multiplex PCR; TCRdb lists only in-frame clones, some missing. Of about 2 million clones listed, roughly 95% are singletons. This chain joins TRBV15 and TRBJ2-5, with D perhaps TRBD2 (6 bases). The material sequenced was naive CD4+ T cells sorted from blood. This sample's subset: CD45RA+ positively selected. This TCR was recovered from a man aged 18 to 30 in good health. The CDR3 region is CATSREGSRGKETQYF. As DNA, the CDR3 is TGTGCCACCAGCAGAGAAGGTTCGCGGGGCAAAGAGACCCAGTACTTC.